Below, one T cell receptor beta chain is given with its context. These data come from a study of molecular identifiers for immune sequencing clone quantification. TCRdb re-called the PCR reads with MiXCR, one entry per CDR3 protein. The sample holds about 300,000 distinct CDR3 sequences, about a fifth seen once. CDR1 MDHEN and CDR2 SYDVKM come from the germline V gene. This CDR3 is 13 amino acids long. With 3 bases removed from V and 2 bases from J, the gap between germline ends came to 5 bases. V usage is TRBV28 and J usage is TRBJ1-3, with D uncertain. Input material: naive CD8+ T cells from blood, with Jurkat cell RNA spiked in. Subset in this sample: FACS-sorted CD8+CD4-CCR7+CD45RA+ naive T cells. The source is a human donor in good health. Some libraries in this study had Jurkat cell RNA spiked in. The chain's CDR3 is CASSFLAGNTIYF. In DNA form, the CDR3 reads TGTGCCAGCAGTTTTTTAGCTGGAAACACCATATATTTT.